The 11 T cell receptor beta chains in this list originate from one sample, sequenced in a study of T cell repertoires in cytomegalovirus infection. A single record per CDR3 protein comes from TCRdb applying MiXCR to the reads. In the table there are fewer than 200,000 distinct CDR3 sequences, 14% of which are singletons. Material: PBMCs. The receptors were gathered from a human donor in good health (CMV status not recorded). Some clones in this sample may be carry-over from other donors' samples.

The J gene is TRBJ1-5, the V gene TRBV12-3 or TRBV12-4, with TRBD1 matching 8 bases. Germline trimming cut 5 bases from V and 6 bases from J; bases unmatched to any gene: 12. The CDR3 extends over 16 amino acids. DNA of the CDR3: TGTGCCAGCAGTCCCTGGGGACAGGTTAGAGGTCAGCCCCAGCATTTT. Residues: CASSPWGQVRGQPQHF.

This clonotype was seen at least ten times. The rearrangement uses TRBV7-9 and TRBJ2-3; possibly TRBD1 for D (6 bases). The CDR3 totals 15 residues. V lost 5 bases to trimming and J lost 1 base, with 13 bases between them. Germline V gives CDR1 SEHNR, CDR2 FQNEAQ (reference sequence). This CDR3 reads CASSIRDKRTDTQYF. The CDR3 nucleotides read TGTGCCAGCAGCATCCGGGACAAACGCACAGATACGCAGTATTTT.

In its sample, this clonotype was seen a few times. This chain uses TRBV10-3 with TRBJ1-4; D perhaps matches TRBD1 (5 bases). The CDR3 runs to 13 residues. Per the germline V gene, CDR1 is ENHRY and CDR2 is SYGVKD. V lost 3 bases to trimming and J lost 8 bases, with 10 bases between them. The CDR3 DNA reads as TGTGCCATCAGTGAAGGGACGGAGGAAAAACTGTTTTTT. Translation: CAISEGTEEKLFF.

There are a few counts of this clonotype. This chain links TRBV4-2 with TRBJ2-5, with D perhaps given as TRBD1 or TRBD2 (6 bases each). Germline values: CDR1 LGHNA, CDR2 YNFKEQ. The ends were cut back, 1 base at V and 7 bases at J, with 22 bases in the middle. CDR3 length equals 17 residues. The DNA for the CDR3 is TGTGCCAGCAGCCAAGGACAGGAGGGAGCGCGTGGGGGGACCCAGTACTTC. It yields the protein CASSQGQEGARGGTQYF.

This chain uses TRBV5-4 with TRBJ2-7; 16 bases line up with TRBD2. J gave up 1 base and V 4 bases, and 2 bases lay outside the gene matches. Germline V gene sequence: CDR1 SGHNT, CDR2 YYREEE (reference sequence). The CDR3 runs to 16 residues. The CDR3 region is CASSMGLAGGSYEQYF. In DNA, the CDR3 is TGTGCCAGCAGCATGGGACTAGCGGGGGGGTCCTACGAGCAGTACTTC.

V gene TRBV28 combines with J gene TRBJ2-2; 8 bases map to TRBD2. The germline gives CDR1 MDHEN, CDR2 SYDVKM. The CDR3 length is 15 residues. The trim removed 9 bases at V and 6 bases at J, leaving 12 bases unmatched. CDR3: CASISGTRGSGELFF. The CDR3 nucleotides are TGTGCCAGTATCTCCGGGACTAGAGGTTCCGGGGAGCTGTTTTTT.

V gene TRBV9 combines with J gene TRBJ2-3; weak D call: TRBD1 (6 bases). The V end was cut by 3 bases, the J end by 11 bases, with 13 bases between. The V gene's germline CDR1 is SGDLS and CDR2 YYNGEE. The CDR3 has 12 residues. The CDR3 coding sequence is TGTGCCAGCAGCGCCGGACAGAAGGTGCAGTATTTT. As protein: CASSAGQKVQYF. Complete variable domain (other parts from reference TRBV9 and TRBJ2-3): DSGVTQTPKHLITATGQRVTLRCSPRSGDLSVYWYQQSLDQGLQFLIQYYNGEERAKGNILERFSAQQFPDLHSELNLSSLELGDSALYFCASSAGQKVQYFGPGTRLTVL.

This clonotype was recorded at least ten times. V usage is TRBV5-4 and J usage is TRBJ2-1; tentatively, D is TRBD2 (5 bases). This CDR3 is 15 amino acids long. From germline, CDR1 is SGHNT and CDR2 YYREEE (reference sequence). V lost 0 bases, J lost 0 bases, and 7 bases lay in between. The CDR3 reads CASSLVGDSYNEQFF. The CDR3 nucleotides read TGTGCCAGCAGCTTGGTCGGGGACTCCTACAATGAGCAGTTCTTC.

Concerning this clonotype itself: One end of the junction fails to match germline, which may point to a read error. The gene calls are TRBV9 and TRBJ1-1; weak D call: TRBD1 (5 bases). Germline lookup yields CDR1 SGDLS and CDR2 YYNGEE. The CDR3 loop spans 15 amino acids. The CDR3 sequence is CVSSVGADISTEAFF. The DNA of the CDR3 is TGTGTCAGCAGCGTAGGGGCGGACATTAGCACTGAAGCTTTCTTT.

The rearrangement joins TRBV5-6 to TRBJ1-1; 8 bases are a match to TRBD1. V was pared by 3 bases and J by 0 bases, with 4 bases of the junction left unmatched. Germline CDR1 SGHDT, CDR2 YYEEEE. The CDR3 has 15 residues. The CDR3 region has the DNA TGTGCCAGCAGCTCTATGGACAGGGTGAACACTGAAGCTTTCTTT. Encoded protein: CASSSMDRVNTEAFF.

This clonotype was observed a few times. This chain uses TRBV2 with TRBJ2-1; no reliable D call. The CDR3 spans 16 residues. CDR1 and CDR2 (germline): SNHLY, FYNNEI. The V end lost 1 base, the J end lost 10 bases, and 20 bases lay between the germline ends. The CDR3 DNA reads as TGTGCCAGCAGTGAAGGAAGTAGCACGTTTCAAGGAGAGCAGTTCTTC. The encoded protein is CASSEGSSTFQGEQFF.